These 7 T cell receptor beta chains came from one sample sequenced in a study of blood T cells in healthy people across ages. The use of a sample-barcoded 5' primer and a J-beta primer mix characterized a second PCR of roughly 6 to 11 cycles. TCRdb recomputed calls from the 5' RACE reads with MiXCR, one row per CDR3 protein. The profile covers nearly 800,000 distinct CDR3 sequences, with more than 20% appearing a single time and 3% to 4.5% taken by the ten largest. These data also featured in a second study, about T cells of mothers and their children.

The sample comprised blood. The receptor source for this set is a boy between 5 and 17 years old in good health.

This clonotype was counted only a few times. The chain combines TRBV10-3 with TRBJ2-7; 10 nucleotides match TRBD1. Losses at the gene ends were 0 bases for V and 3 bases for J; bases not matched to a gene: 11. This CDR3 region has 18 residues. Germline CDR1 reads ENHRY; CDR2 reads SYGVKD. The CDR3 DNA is TGTGCCATCAGTGAGTCCGGGACAGGGGACATCTTCAACTACGAGCAGTACTTC. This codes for CAISESGTGDIFNYEQYF.

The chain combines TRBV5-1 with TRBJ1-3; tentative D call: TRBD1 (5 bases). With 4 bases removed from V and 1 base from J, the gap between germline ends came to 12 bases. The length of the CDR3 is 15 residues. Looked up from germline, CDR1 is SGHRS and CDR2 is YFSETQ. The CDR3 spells CASSPRGDSGNTIYF. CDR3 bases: TGCGCCAGCAGCCCGCGGGGCGATTCTGGAAACACCATATATTTT.

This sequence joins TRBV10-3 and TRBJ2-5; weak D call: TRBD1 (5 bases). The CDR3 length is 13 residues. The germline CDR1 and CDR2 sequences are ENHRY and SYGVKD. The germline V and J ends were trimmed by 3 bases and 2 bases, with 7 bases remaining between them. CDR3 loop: CAISERTQETQYF. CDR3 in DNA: TGTGCCATCAGTGAAAGGACACAAGAGACCCAGTACTTC.

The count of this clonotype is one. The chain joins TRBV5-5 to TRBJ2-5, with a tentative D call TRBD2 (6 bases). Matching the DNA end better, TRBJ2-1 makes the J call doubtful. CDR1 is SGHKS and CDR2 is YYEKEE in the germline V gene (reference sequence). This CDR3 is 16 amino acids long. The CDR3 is CASSQPDGSTRDEQFF. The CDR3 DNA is TGTGCCAGCAGCCAACCCGACGGGAGTACAAGGGATGAGCAGTTCTTC.

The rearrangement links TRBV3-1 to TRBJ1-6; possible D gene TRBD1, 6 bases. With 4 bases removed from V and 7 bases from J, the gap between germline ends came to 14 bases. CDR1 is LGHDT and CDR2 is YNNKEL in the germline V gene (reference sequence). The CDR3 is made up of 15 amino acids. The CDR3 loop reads CASSPLLGQNSPLHF. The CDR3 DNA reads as TGTGCCAGCAGCCCCCTTTTAGGACAGAATTCACCCCTCCACTTT.

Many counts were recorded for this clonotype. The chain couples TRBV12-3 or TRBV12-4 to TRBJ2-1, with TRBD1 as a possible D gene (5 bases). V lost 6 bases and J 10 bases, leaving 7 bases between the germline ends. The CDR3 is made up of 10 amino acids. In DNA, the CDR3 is TGTGCCAGCAGAAGGACAGAGCAGTTCTTC. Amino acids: CASRRTEQFF.

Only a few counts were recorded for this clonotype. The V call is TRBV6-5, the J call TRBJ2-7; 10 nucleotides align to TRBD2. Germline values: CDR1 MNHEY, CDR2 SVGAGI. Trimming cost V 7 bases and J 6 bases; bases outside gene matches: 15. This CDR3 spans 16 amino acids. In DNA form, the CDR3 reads TGTGCCAGCACCTCAGGGAGCGGGAGGGCCTGGGGCGAGCAGTACTTC. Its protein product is CASTSGSGRAWGEQYF.